This entry describes one TCR beta chain. Its antigen is undetermined. This specimen comes from a study of cytomegalovirus exposure and HLA in healthy donors. The study, taken as a whole, reports: A list of roughly 180 TCR beta chains associated with cytomegalovirus was given.

CDR1 WNHNN and CDR2 SYGVQD come from the germline V gene (reference sequence). This CDR3 contains 15 residues. The V segment lost 7 bases and the J segment 1 base; nucleotides outside the gene matches: 5. The PCR made use of 60 Vbeta and 13 Jbeta primers. TCRdb's table, derived via immunoSEQ multiplex PCR, lists solely in-frame clones and lacks some. The table has approximately 80,000 clones, roughly 78% seen once. Sequenced material: PBMCs. The clonotype comes from a male donor in good health and CMV-seropositive. This chain uses TRBV10-1 with TRBJ2-3; 10 positions match TRBD2. CDR3: CASTRLAGGTDTQYF. The CDR3 coding sequence is TGCGCCAGCACCCGACTAGCGGGCGGCACAGATACGCAGTATTTT.